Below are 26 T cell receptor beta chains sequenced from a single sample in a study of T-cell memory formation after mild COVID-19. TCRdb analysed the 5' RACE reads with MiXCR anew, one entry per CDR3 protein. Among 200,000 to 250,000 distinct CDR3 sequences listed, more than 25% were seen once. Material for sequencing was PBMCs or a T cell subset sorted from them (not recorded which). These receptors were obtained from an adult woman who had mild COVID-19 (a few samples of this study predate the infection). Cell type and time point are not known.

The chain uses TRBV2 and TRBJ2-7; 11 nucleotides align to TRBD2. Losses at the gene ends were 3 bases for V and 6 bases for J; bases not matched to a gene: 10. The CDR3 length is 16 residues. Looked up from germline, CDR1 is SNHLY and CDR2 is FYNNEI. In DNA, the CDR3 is TGTGCCAGCAGTGATAACCTGCTAGCGGGAGGATCCGAGCAGTACTTC. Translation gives CASSDNLLAGGSEQYF.

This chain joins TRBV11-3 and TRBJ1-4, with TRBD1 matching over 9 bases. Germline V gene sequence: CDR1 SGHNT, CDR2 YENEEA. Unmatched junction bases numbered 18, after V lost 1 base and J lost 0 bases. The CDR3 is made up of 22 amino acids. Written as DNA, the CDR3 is TGTGCCAGCAGCTTAGCCGCCCGGACAGGGGAAACGCCCGCATCAACTAATGAAAAACTGTTTTTT. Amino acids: CASSLAARTGETPASTNEKLFF.

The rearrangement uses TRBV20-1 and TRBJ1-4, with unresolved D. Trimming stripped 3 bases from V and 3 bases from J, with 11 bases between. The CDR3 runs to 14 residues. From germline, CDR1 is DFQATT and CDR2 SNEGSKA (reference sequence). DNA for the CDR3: TGCAGTGCTAGTGGAGGGAGCGCTAATGAAAAACTGTTTTTT. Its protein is CSASGGSANEKLFF.

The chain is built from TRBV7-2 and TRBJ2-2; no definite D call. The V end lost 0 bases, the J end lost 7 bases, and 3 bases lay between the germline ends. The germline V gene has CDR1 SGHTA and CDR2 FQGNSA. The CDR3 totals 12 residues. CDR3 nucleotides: TGTGCCAGCAGCTTAGCGGTCGGGGAGCTGTTTTTT. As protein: CASSLAVGELFF.

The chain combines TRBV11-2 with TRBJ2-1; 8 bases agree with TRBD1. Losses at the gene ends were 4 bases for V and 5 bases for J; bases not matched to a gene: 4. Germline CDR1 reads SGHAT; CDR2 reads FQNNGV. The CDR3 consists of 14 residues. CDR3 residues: CASSSVTGDNEQFF. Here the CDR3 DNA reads TGTGCCAGCAGCTCCGTGACAGGGGACAATGAGCAGTTCTTC.

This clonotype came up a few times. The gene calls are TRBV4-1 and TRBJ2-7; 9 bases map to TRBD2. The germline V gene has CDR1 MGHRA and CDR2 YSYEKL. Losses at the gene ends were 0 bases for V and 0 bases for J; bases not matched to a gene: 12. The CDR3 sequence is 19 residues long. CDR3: CASSQEGGRAILNSYEQYF. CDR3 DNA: TGCGCCAGCAGCCAAGAGGGCGGGAGGGCCATTCTGAACTCCTACGAGCAGTACTTC.

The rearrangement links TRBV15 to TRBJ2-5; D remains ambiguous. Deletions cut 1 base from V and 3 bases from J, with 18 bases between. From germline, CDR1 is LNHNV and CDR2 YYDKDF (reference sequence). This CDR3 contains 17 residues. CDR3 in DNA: TGTGCCACCAGCAGAGGGACCCCAGGCAGCGCCGAAGAGACCCAGTACTTC. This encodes CATSRGTPGSAEETQYF.

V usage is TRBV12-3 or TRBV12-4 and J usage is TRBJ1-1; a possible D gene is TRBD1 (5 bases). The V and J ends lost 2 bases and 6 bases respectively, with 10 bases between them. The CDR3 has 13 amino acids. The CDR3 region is CASSLWDGPEAFF. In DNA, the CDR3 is TGTGCCAGCAGTTTATGGGACGGACCTGAAGCTTTCTTT.

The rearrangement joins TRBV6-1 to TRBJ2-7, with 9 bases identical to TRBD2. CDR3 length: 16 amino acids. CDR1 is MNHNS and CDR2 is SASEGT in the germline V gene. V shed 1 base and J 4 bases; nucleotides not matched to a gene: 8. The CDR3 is CASSEGRVAGEYEQYF. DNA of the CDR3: TGTGCCAGCAGTGAAGGGAGAGTAGCGGGAGAATACGAGCAGTACTTC.

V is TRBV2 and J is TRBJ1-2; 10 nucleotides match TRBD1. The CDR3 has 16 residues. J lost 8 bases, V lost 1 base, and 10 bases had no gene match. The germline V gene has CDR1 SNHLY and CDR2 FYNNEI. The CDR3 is CASSEDVTGGANGYTF. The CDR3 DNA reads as TGTGCCAGCAGTGAAGATGTGACAGGGGGCGCAAACGGCTACACCTTC.

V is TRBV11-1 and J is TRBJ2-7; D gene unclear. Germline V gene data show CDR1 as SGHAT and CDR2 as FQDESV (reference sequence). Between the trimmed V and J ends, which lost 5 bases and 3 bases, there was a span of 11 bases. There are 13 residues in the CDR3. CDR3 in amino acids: CASSNRGGYEQYF. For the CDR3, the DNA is TGTGCCAGCAGCAACCGCGGCGGCTACGAGCAGTACTTC.

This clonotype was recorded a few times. This chain's CDR3 is CASRFDRANYGYTF. Written as DNA, the CDR3 is TGTGCCAGCCGATTCGACAGGGCGAACTATGGCTACACCTTC. The chain recombines TRBV2 with TRBJ1-2; 7 nucleotides align to TRBD1. The germline V gene encodes CDR1 SNHLY and CDR2 FYNNEI. This CDR3 contains 14 residues. Unmatched junction bases numbered 8, after V lost 8 bases and J lost 2 bases. Full variable domain (missing parts from reference TRBV2 and TRBJ1-2): EPEVTQTPSHQVTQMGQEVILRCVPISNHLYFYWYRQILGQKVEFLVSFYNNEISEKSEIFDDQFSVERPDGSNFTLKIRSTKLEDSAMYFCASRFDRANYGYTFGSGTRLTVV.

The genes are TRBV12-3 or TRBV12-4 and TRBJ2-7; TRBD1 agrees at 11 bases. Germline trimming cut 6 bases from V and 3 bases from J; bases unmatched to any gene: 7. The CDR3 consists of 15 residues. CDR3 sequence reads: CASSISGTGGYEQYF. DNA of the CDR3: TGTGCCAGCAGCATATCCGGGACAGGGGGCTACGAGCAGTACTTC.

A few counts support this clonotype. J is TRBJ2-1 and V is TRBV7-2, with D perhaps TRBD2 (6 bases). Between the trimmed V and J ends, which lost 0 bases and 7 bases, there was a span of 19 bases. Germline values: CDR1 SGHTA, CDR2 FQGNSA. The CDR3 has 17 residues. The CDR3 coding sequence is TGTGCCAGCAGCTTAGCGGGACTCCGGCTCTCGCTAAATGAGCAGTTCTTC. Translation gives CASSLAGLRLSLNEQFF.

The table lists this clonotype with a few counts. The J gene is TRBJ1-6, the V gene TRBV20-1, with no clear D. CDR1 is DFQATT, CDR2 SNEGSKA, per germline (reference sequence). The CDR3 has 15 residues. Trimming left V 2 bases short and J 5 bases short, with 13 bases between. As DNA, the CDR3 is TGCAGTGCTAGACCCTCGGCGGGAAATAATTCACCCCTCCACTTT. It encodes CSARPSAGNNSPLHF.

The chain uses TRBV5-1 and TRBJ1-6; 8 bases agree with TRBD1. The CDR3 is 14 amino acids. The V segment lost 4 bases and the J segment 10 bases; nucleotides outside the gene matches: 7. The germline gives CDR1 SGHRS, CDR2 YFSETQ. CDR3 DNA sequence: TGCGCCAGCAGCACGGGGACAGGCGGGTCACCCCTCCACTTT. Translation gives CASSTGTGGSPLHF.

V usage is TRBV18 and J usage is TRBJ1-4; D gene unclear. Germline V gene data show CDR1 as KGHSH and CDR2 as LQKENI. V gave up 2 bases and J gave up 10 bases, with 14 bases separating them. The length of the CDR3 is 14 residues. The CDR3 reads CASSPMPPQGKLFF. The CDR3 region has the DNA TGTGCCAGCTCACCAATGCCACCGCAAGGAAAACTGTTTTTT.

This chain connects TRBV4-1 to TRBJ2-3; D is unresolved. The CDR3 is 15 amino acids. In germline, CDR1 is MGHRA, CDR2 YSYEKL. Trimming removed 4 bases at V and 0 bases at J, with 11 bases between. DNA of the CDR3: TGCGCCAGCAGCCCTTTACCGTCGAGCACAGATACGCAGTATTTT. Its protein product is CASSPLPSSTDTQYF.

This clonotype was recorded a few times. The CDR3 coding sequence is TGCGCCAGCAGCCAAGGGGGGGGCGGAACTGAAGCTTTCTTT. As protein: CASSQGGGGTEAFF. This chain connects TRBV4-1 to TRBJ1-1, with a weak D call TRBD1 (6 bases). Germline CDR1 is MGHRA and CDR2 is YSYEKL. V lost 1 base and J lost 5, with 11 bases in between. This CDR3 has 14 residues.

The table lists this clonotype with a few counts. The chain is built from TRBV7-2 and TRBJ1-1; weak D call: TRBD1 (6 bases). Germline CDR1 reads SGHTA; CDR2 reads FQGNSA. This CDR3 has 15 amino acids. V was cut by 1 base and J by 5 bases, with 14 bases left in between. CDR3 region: CASSLGGQGWTEAFF. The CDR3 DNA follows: TGTGCCAGCAGCTTAGGAGGCCAGGGGTGGACTGAAGCTTTCTTT.

CDR3 region: CSAARGNEQFF. The CDR3 DNA follows: TGCAGTGCAGCCAGGGGGAATGAGCAGTTCTTC. The chain recombines TRBV20-1 with TRBJ2-1; 7 bases line up with TRBD1. CDR1 DFQATT and CDR2 SNEGSKA come from the germline V gene (reference sequence). The CDR3 has 11 residues. Unmatched junction bases numbered 3, after V lost 6 bases and J lost 7 bases.

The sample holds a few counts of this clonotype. Here the CDR3 reads CASSFGQGLYEQYF. CDR3 DNA: TGTGCCAGCAGTTTCGGACAGGGTTTATACGAGCAGTACTTC. The chain employs TRBV12-3 or TRBV12-4 and TRBJ2-7, with TRBD1 matching over 8 bases. The J segment lost 4 bases and the V segment lost 3 bases, leaving 5 bases of the junction unmatched. The CDR3 is 14 residues long.

The CDR3 here is CASSQEWGTKTQYF. Here the CDR3 DNA reads TGTGCCAGCAGCCAAGAGTGGGGTACTAAGACCCAGTACTTC. The chain combines TRBV14 with TRBJ2-5; no clear D. V lost 0 bases and J lost 6, with 11 bases in between. The germline V gene encodes CDR1 SGHDN and CDR2 FVKESK. This CDR3 has 14 amino acids.

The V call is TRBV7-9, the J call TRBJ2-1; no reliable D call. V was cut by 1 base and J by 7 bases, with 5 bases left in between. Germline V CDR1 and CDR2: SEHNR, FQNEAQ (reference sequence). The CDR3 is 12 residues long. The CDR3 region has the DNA TGTGCCAGCAGCTTAGGGACGAATGAGCAGTTCTTC. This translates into CASSLGTNEQFF.

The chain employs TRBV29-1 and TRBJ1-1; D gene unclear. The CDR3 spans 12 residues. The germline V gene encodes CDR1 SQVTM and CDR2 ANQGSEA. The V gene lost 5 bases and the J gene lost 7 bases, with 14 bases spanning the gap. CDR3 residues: CSVNFPGNEAFF. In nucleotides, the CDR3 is TGCAGCGTTAATTTTCCCGGAAATGAAGCTTTCTTT.

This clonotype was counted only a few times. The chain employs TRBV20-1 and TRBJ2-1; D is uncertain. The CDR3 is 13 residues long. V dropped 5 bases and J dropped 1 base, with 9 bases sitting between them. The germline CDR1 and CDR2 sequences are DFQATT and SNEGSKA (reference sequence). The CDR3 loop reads CSASAVSYNEQFF. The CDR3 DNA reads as TGCAGTGCTTCCGCGGTTTCCTACAATGAGCAGTTCTTC.